The clone carrying this TCR beta chain was counted ten times or more. This entry comes from a study of T cells after yellow fever vaccination. TCRdb ran MiXCR on the 5' RACE reads and lists one entry per CDR3 protein. The sample holds 96,000 or so distinct CDR3 sequences, more than 7.5% seen once. The CDR3 is 15 residues long. Germline V lookup: CDR1 MGHRA, CDR2 YSYEKL. V was shortened by 5 bases and J by 0 bases, with 11 bases between the two germline ends. Study-wide findings and caveats: FACS-sorted repertoires could harbor abundant contaminating bulk-population clonotypes.

The sequencing used CD8+ T cells not binding an NS4B(214-222) dextramer, sorted from PBMCs, collected around 14 days after the first yellow fever vaccination. The chain links TRBV4-1 to TRBJ1-5; no reliable D call. This clonotype was obtained from a young man who received the YFV17D yellow fever vaccine. This CDR3 is CASSGVDYSNQPQHF. In nucleotides, the CDR3 is TGCGCCAGCAGCGGGGTGGATTATAGCAATCAGCCCCAGCATTTT.